Shown below are 18 T cell receptor beta chains from a single sample sequenced in a study of T cell responses to AZD1222 COVID-19 vaccine. The protocol was immunoSEQ multiplex PCR, while the TCRdb copy is restricted to in-frame clones and leaves out a portion. This table has 95,000 to 100,000 clones, around nine tenths appearing once. This specimen was peripheral blood, taken 28 days after the second AZD1222 dose. Receptor source: an adult who received the AZD1222 COVID-19 vaccine.

The chain employs TRBV11-2 and TRBJ1-3; D may be TRBD1 (5 bases). Trimming removed 4 bases at V and 4 bases at J, with 14 bases between. CDR1 is SGHAT, CDR2 FQNNGV, per germline. The CDR3 has 15 amino acids. The CDR3 loop reads CASSSGAGRGNTIYF. The CDR3 DNA reads TGTGCCAGCAGCTCAGGTGCAGGGCGGGGAAACACCATATATTTT.

As concerns this clone: An end of the junction does not agree with germline; a read error may underlie this. The chain uses TRBV14 and TRBJ2-5; D tentatively fits TRBD1 or TRBD2 (6 bases each). Germline lookup yields CDR1 SGHDN and CDR2 FVKESK. This CDR3 is 15 amino acids long. The CDR3 DNA is TGTGCCAGCAGCCAAGAGGTCGGAGGGGGACAAAATGTTGACTTC. This encodes CASSQEVGGGQNVDF.

The chain links TRBV28 to TRBJ2-1; weak D call: TRBD2 (6 bases). The length of the CDR3 is 16 residues. Trimming removed 6 bases from V and 5 bases from J, with 20 bases in between. Germline values: CDR1 MDHEN, CDR2 SYDVKM. The CDR3 sequence is CASSPGKYSGNNEQFF. The CDR3 DNA sequence: TGTGCCAGCAGCCCCGGTAAATATAGCGGAAACAATGAGCAGTTCTTC.

The chain couples TRBV28 to TRBJ2-1, with 8 bases that match TRBD2. The CDR3 is 15 residues long. Germline values: CDR1 MDHEN, CDR2 SYDVKM. The trim removed 6 bases at V and 7 bases at J, leaving 11 bases unmatched. The DNA for the CDR3 is TGTGCCAGCAGAAATAGCGGGAAGGTGTTAAATGAGCAGTTCTTC. Translation: CASRNSGKVLNEQFF.

The chain is built from TRBV10-2 and TRBJ1-5, with D tentatively TRBD1 (6 bases). The CDR3 length is 17 residues. The V and J ends lost 3 bases and 5 bases respectively, with 20 bases between them. The V gene's germline CDR1 is WSHSY and CDR2 SAAADI. The CDR3 spells CASSENTGIETYQPQHF. The CDR3 bases are TGCGCCAGCAGTGAAAATACAGGGATTGAAACTTATCAGCCCCAGCATTTT.

This chain uses TRBV5-1 with TRBJ1-2; no clear D gene. The length of the CDR3 is 15 residues. Trimming pared 0 bases from V and 7 bases from J, leaving 16 bases between. Germline V CDR1 and CDR2: SGHRS, YFSETQ. The CDR3 region is CASSLEVPSQVGYTF. The DNA of the CDR3 is TGCGCCAGCAGCTTGGAAGTGCCCTCGCAGGTTGGCTACACCTTC.

A few counts support this clone. The V gene is TRBV6-1, the J gene TRBJ2-5; D is undetermined. CDR3 size: 15 residues. From germline, CDR1 is MNHNS and CDR2 SASEGT. The V gene lost 1 base and the J gene lost 4 bases, with 13 bases spanning the gap. CDR3 sequence: CASSEVAYSPETQYF. In DNA, the CDR3 is TGTGCCAGCAGTGAAGTTGCCTACTCCCCAGAGACCCAGTACTTC.

This clone was seen a few times. The chain carries TRBV5-1 and TRBJ1-5, with D uncertain. CDR1 is SGHRS, CDR2 YFSETQ, per germline. The CDR3 covers 15 residues. Trimming took 0 bases from V and 3 from J, leaving 10 bases between them. CDR3 loop: CASSLGSADNQPQHF. The CDR3 DNA is TGCGCCAGCAGCTTGGGTTCGGCGGACAATCAGCCCCAGCATTTT.

The rearrangement links TRBV2 to TRBJ1-3; 10 positions match TRBD1. V lost 3 bases, J lost 5 bases, and 4 bases stayed unmatched. CDR1 and CDR2 (germline): SNHLY, FYNNEI. This CDR3 has 15 residues. This CDR3 is CASSELGQGRNTIYF. The DNA of the CDR3 is TGTGCCAGCAGTGAGTTGGGACAGGGGAGAAACACCATATATTTT.

The J gene is TRBJ2-7, the V gene TRBV30; D is undetermined. Trimming cost V 0 bases and J 7 bases, with 13 bases left between them. The CDR3 length is 13 residues. Germline lookup yields CDR1 GTSNPN and CDR2 SVGIG (reference sequence). The CDR3 DNA reads as TGTGCCTGGAGTGTTCCCAGAATTAGGGAGCAGTACTTC. This translates into CAWSVPRIREQYF.

This clone was counted only a few times. This chain uses TRBV5-4 with TRBJ2-1; D might be TRBD2 (6 bases). Trimming cost V 7 bases and J 0 bases, with 11 bases left between them. The CDR3 covers 14 residues. CDR1 is SGHNT, CDR2 YYREEE, per germline (reference sequence). CDR3 DNA: TGTGCCAGCGCTCTAGCGAACTCCTACAATGAGCAGTTCTTC. This sequence encodes CASALANSYNEQFF.

In DNA, the CDR3 is TGCGCCAGCAGCCAAAGACTAGCGGTCTACAATGAGCAGTTCTTC. This sequence encodes CASSQRLAVYNEQFF. The chain uses TRBV5-1 and TRBJ2-1; 9 nucleotides match TRBD2. This CDR3 region has 15 residues. Germline V gives CDR1 SGHRS, CDR2 YFSETQ. J lost 3 bases, V lost 4 bases, and 5 bases had no gene match.

This clone has a single count. The chain joins TRBV5-1 to TRBJ1-5; a possible D gene is TRBD1 (5 bases). The CDR3 has 15 residues. Germline values: CDR1 SGHRS, CDR2 YFSETQ. V dropped 0 bases and J dropped 6 bases, with 13 bases sitting between them. CDR3 DNA sequence: TGCGCCAGCAGCTTGGGGGCCGGGGGTGGTCAGCCCCAGCATTTT. It translates to CASSLGAGGGQPQHF. The full variable domain, in which reference TRBV5-1 and TRBJ1-5 provide the parts outside the CDR3, is KAGVTQTPRYLIKTRGQQVTLSCSPISGHRSVSWYQQTPGQGLQFLFEYFSETQRNKGNFPGRFSGRQFSNSRSEMNVSTLELGDSALYLCASSLGAGGGQPQHFGDGTRLSIL.

The chain couples TRBV5-8 to TRBJ2-3; TRBD1 matches at 7 bases. The CDR3 is 16 residues long. The germline V gene encodes CDR1 SGHTS and CDR2 YDEGEE. J lost 2 bases, V lost 4 bases, and 10 bases had no gene match. The CDR3 reads CASSHSGTEITDTQYF. CDR3 nucleotide sequence: TGTGCCAGCAGCCACTCCGGGACAGAGATCACAGATACGCAGTATTTT.

The CDR3 bases are TGTGCCATCACCACCGGGACTTCCAACACCGGGGAGCTGTTTTTT. This gives the protein CAITTGTSNTGELFF. The chain links TRBV10-3 to TRBJ2-2; D perhaps matches TRBD2 (6 bases). This CDR3 comprises 15 residues. Germline lookup yields CDR1 ENHRY and CDR2 SYGVKD. V was pared by 7 bases and J by 2 bases, with 14 bases between.

The chain carries TRBV5-1 and TRBJ1-3; perhaps TRBD1 as D (5 bases). Trimming removed 5 bases at V and 0 bases at J, with 15 bases between. The CDR3 spans 16 residues. Germline V gives CDR1 SGHRS, CDR2 YFSETQ. DNA of the CDR3: TGCGCCAGCAGACAGGACCCCGGGATCTCTGGAAACACCATATATTTT. This encodes CASRQDPGISGNTIYF. Using reference TRBV5-1 and TRBJ1-3 for the parts outside the CDR3, the full variable domain is KAGVTQTPRYLIKTRGQQVTLSCSPISGHRSVSWYQQTPGQGLQFLFEYFSETQRNKGNFPGRFSGRQFSNSRSEMNVSTLELGDSALYLCASRQDPGISGNTIYFGEGSWLTVV.

This clone was picked up one time. CDR3 region: CASSPRDDYNEQFF. For the CDR3, the DNA is TGTGCCAGCAGCCCCCGGGACGACTACAATGAGCAGTTCTTC. This chain joins TRBV5-5 and TRBJ2-1, with D tentatively TRBD1 or TRBD2 (5 bases each). Germline V gives CDR1 SGHKS, CDR2 YYEKEE (reference sequence). The CDR3 has 14 amino acids. Trimming cost V 4 bases and J 3 bases, with 11 bases left between them.

The gene calls are TRBV4-1 and TRBJ2-2, with TRBD1 matching over 10 bases. CDR1 is MGHRA and CDR2 is YSYEKL in the germline V gene. The ends lost 2 bases at V and 6 bases at J; junction bases unmatched: 9. The CDR3 is 17 amino acids. The CDR3 sequence: CASSQHTSGQGSGELFF. The CDR3 nucleotides are TGCGCCAGCAGCCAACACACCTCGGGACAGGGGTCCGGGGAGCTGTTTTTT.